Listed below are T cell receptor beta chains from one sample, sequenced in a study of blood T cell repertoires in COVID-19. Sequencing was performed with immunoSEQ multiplex PCR; in TCRdb, only in-frame clones are kept and a portion is missing. The sample lists fewer than 400,000 clones, around nine tenths occurring once. The material sequenced was PBMCs or T cells enriched from blood (not recorded which). Source of these receptors: a woman younger than 45 who had been exposed to COVID-19. Both conserved end residues are part of each CDR3. The D gene is left open where the match is weak. Rows give clone size only sometimes, using once, few, many, or a class for an expanded clone.

v_gene,j_gene,abundance,d_gene,CDR3aa,CDR3nt
TRBV3-1/TRBV3-2,TRBJ1-2,-,-,CASSQDSSRGLNYGYTF,TGTGCCAGCAGCCAAGATTCCTCGCGGGGGCTAAACTATGGCTACACCTTC
TRBV14,TRBJ2-7,once,TRBD2,CASSQGLAGGPSYEQYF,TGTGCCAGCAGCCAGGGACTAGCGGGGGGGCCCTCCTACGAGCAGTACTTC
TRBV5-1,TRBJ2-5,few,TRBD1,CASSSGTATTLGQETQYF,TGCGCCAGCAGCTCCGGGACAGCAACAACACTTGGCCAAGAGACCCAGTACTTC
TRBV6-5,TRBJ2-5,-,-,CASNQGDQGTQYF,TGTGCCAGCAACCAGGGTGACCAAGGGACCCAGTACTTC
TRBV30,TRBJ2-7,-,TRBD1,CAWSVQGSSYEQYF,TGTGCCTGGAGTGTACAGGGGAGCTCCTACGAGCAGTACTTC
TRBV7-4,TRBJ2-2,-,-,CASSFLRGNTGELFF,TGTGCCAGCAGCTTCTTGAGAGGGAACACCGGGGAGCTGTTTTTT
TRBV10-1,TRBJ1-6,once,-,CASSEGWSLHF,TGCGCCAGCAGTGAGGGTTGGAGCCTCCACTTT
TRBV6-5,TRBJ2-3,-,TRBD2,CASPPVSGGAHTQYF,TGTGCCAGCCCACCCGTTAGCGGGGGGGCTCATACGCAGTATTTT
TRBV24-1,TRBJ2-3,-,TRBD2,CATSGGGGIDTQYF,TGTGCCACCAGCGGGGGCGGGGGGATAGATACGCAGTATTTT
TRBV6-4,TRBJ2-3,-,-,CASRSHPGADTQYF,TGTGCCAGCAGAAGTCACCCCGGAGCAGATACGCAGTATTTT
TRBV5-1,TRBJ1-4,-,TRBD1,CASSPGTVNEKLFF,TGCGCCAGCAGCCCCGGGACAGTTAATGAAAAACTGTTTTTT
TRBV19,TRBJ2-5,-,-,CASRRSYQETQYF,TGTGCCAGCCGGAGGTCTTACCAAGAGACCCAGTACTTC
TRBV3-1/TRBV3-2,TRBJ2-3,-,TRBD2,CASSQGGLAPEYF,TGTGCCAGCAGCCAGGGCGGACTAGCGCCGGAGTATTTT
TRBV6-2/TRBV6-3,TRBJ2-7,-,-,CASSYSNRVDYEQYF,TGTGCCAGCAGTTACTCGAACAGGGTAGACTACGAGCAGTACTTC
TRBV7-9,TRBJ2-7,-,TRBD2,CASSLAGGVGEQYF,TGTGCCAGCAGCTTAGCCGGGGGGGTCGGCGAGCAGTACTTC
TRBV29-1,TRBJ2-1,-,-,CRGSRGSNEQFF,TGCAGGGGAAGCAGGGGATCGAATGAGCAGTTCTTC
TRBV18,TRBJ1-1,-,TRBD1,CASSRDIQGGTEAFF,TGTGCCAGCTCACGGGACATTCAGGGGGGCACTGAAGCTTTCTTT
TRBV19,TRBJ1-6,-,TRBD1,CASSIYPGQGVALHF,TGTGCCAGTAGTATCTATCCGGGACAGGGGGTGGCCCTCCACTTT
TRBV12-5,TRBJ1-5,-,TRBD1,CASGTGGDRKPQHF,TGTGCTAGTGGGACAGGGGGCGATAGGAAGCCCCAGCATTTT
TRBV18,TRBJ1-2,-,TRBD1,CASSKPGTGPGYTF,TGTGCCAGCTCAAAACCCGGGACAGGGCCCGGCTACACCTTC
TRBV6-5,TRBJ1-6,few,-,CASSYSPVLSSPLHF,TGTGCCAGCAGTTACTCCCCAGTGTTATCTTCACCCCTCCACTTT
TRBV4-1,TRBJ2-7,-,TRBD1,CASSQAPYRDRIYEQYF,TGCGCCAGCAGCCAAGCTCCATACCGGGACAGAATCTACGAGCAGTACTTC
TRBV4-3,TRBJ1-2,-,-,CASSQEGRGNGYTF,TGCGCCAGCAGCCAAGAAGGACGGGGGAATGGCTACACCTTC
TRBV15,TRBJ2-3,-,-,CATSGLADYTDTQYF,TGTGCCACCAGCGGTTTAGCGGATTACACAGATACGCAGTATTTT
TRBV14,TRBJ1-2,-,-,CASSQGRGYGYTF,TGTGCCAGCAGCCAAGGCAGGGGCTATGGCTACACCTTC
TRBV2,TRBJ2-3,-,TRBD2,CASSEQAGGYF,TGTGCCAGCAGTGAACAAGCGGGGGGGTATTTT
TRBV4-3,TRBJ2-1,-,-,CASSQDRIALYNEQFF,TGCGCCAGCAGCCAAGATAGGATAGCCCTCTACAATGAGCAGTTCTTC
TRBV5-1,TRBJ2-5,-,-,CASSLEGQPTAQYF,TGCGCCAGCAGCTTAGAAGGACAGCCCACGGCCCAGTACTTC
TRBV10-3,TRBJ2-1,-,TRBD1,CAISGTGVINEQFF,TGTGCCATCAGTGGGACAGGGGTGATCAATGAGCAGTTCTTC
TRBV2,TRBJ2-7,-,-,CASSVTYEQYF,TGTGCCAGCAGTGTAACCTACGAGCAGTACTTC
TRBV7-9,TRBJ1-3,-,-,CASSLAVLPGNTIYF,TGTGCCAGCAGCTTAGCCGTTCTTCCTGGAAACACCATATATTTT